These T cell receptor beta chains were read from a single sample in a study of T cell responses to AZD1222 COVID-19 vaccine. Using immunoSEQ multiplex PCR, the repertoire was profiled, and TCRdb retains in-frame clones only, with some absent. There are almost 95,000 clones in the sample; 85% occur only once, and around 5% lies in the top ten. This material consisted of peripheral blood, taken 28 days after the second AZD1222 dose. Receptors originate from an adult who received the AZD1222 COVID-19 vaccine. Each CDR3 is given with its conserved first and last residue. A D gene is named only where the DNA matches it firmly. A row's size may be missing; if present it is once, few, many or a size class.

TRBJ1-3,TRBV28,.,.,TGTGCCAGCACCAGACACTCTGGAAACACCATATATTTT,CASTRHSGNTIYF
TRBJ2-1,TRBV25-1,.,.,TGTGCCAGCAGTGACCAGGCCGGGGGTAACAATGAGCAGTTCTTC,CASSDQAGGNNEQFF
TRBJ1-4,TRBV19,.,.,TGTGCCAGTAGTCCCAGGGGACGTTTTACCCCTGCAACTAATGAAAAACTGTTTTTT,CASSPRGRFTPATNEKLFF
TRBJ2-3,TRBV5-4,few,.,TGTGCCAGCAGCTCCCCCCACACACGCCCTAGCACAGATACGCAGTATTTT,CASSSPHTRPSTDTQYF
TRBJ2-1,TRBV12-3/TRBV12-4,.,.,TGTGCCAGCAGTTTCGGTAATGAGCAGTTCTTC,CASSFGNEQFF
TRBJ2-6,TRBV9,.,.,TGTGCCAGCAGCGTAGCTGGGGCCAACGTCCTGACTTTC,CASSVAGANVLTF
TRBJ1-5,TRBV6-4,.,.,TGTGCCACCCTTCCCCCGACACGGAAAAATAGCAATCAGCCCCAGCATTTT,CATLPPTRKNSNQPQHF
TRBJ1-2,TRBV19,.,TRBD1,TGTGCCAGTAGAGTGGACAGGCCTGACGCTTACTCGTACTATGGCTACACCTTC,CASRVDRPDAYSYYGYTF
TRBJ2-5,TRBV4-1,.,.,TGCGCCAGCAGCCTTCAGCCCGGGGGCGAAGAGACCCAGTACTTC,CASSLQPGGEETQYF
TRBJ2-7,TRBV20-1,.,.,TGCAGTGCCCACCACGGGGGACAGTACTTC,CSAHHGGQYF
TRBJ1-2,TRBV5-6,.,TRBD1,TGTGCCAGCAGCCCGACAGGGAACGGCTACACCTTC,CASSPTGNGYTF
TRBJ2-7,TRBV20-1,.,TRBD1,TGCAGTGCTAGTGGGACAGCCACCTACGAGCAGTACTTC,CSASGTATYEQYF
TRBJ2-7,TRBV21-1,.,.,TGTGCCAGCAGCAAAGATTTATTAGGGGCTAGCGGGAGAACCATCTCCTACGAGCAGTACTTC,CASSKDLLGASGRTISYEQYF
TRBJ1-6,TRBV10-3,once,.,TGTGCCATCAGTGAGTCCGGGCAGGGGCTCGTTAATTCACCCCTCCACTTT,CAISESGQGLVNSPLHF
TRBJ2-5,TRBV12-3/TRBV12-4,.,.,TGTGCCAGCAGTTTAGCACCGGCGGAGACCCAGTACTTC,CASSLAPAETQYF
TRBJ2-4,TRBV7-2,few,TRBD2,TGTGCCAGCAGCTTAGTTATCGGGGGGATCAAAAACATTCAGTACTTC,CASSLVIGGIKNIQYF
TRBJ2-7,TRBV6-5,.,TRBD1,TGTGCCAGCAGTTACCCTCGCGGACAGGGAAGCTACGAGCAGTACTTC,CASSYPRGQGSYEQYF
TRBJ2-1,TRBV7-3,.,.,TGTGCCAGCAGCCCGGGGGTGGGTGAGCAGTTCTTC,CASSPGVGEQFF
TRBJ1-2,TRBV5-1,.,TRBD1,TGCGCCAGCAGAGGGGGACAGGGTGGCTATGGCTACACCTTC,CASRGGQGGYGYTF
TRBJ1-4,TRBV6-5,.,.,TGTGCCAGCAGTTACTCTTCGGGGGGCGGTGAAAAACTGTTTTTT,CASSYSSGGGEKLFF
TRBJ1-3,TRBV3-1/TRBV3-2,.,TRBD1,TGTGCCAGCACCCCGGACAGGGGAAACACCATATATTTT,CASTPDRGNTIYF
TRBJ2-4,TRBV18,once,.,TGTGCCAGCTCACCGTCCACAAAAAACATTCAGTACTTC,CASSPSTKNIQYF
TRBJ2-3,TRBV7-2,few,.,TGTGCCAGCAGCTTAGAAGGGTACGATACGCAGTATTTT,CASSLEGYDTQYF
TRBJ2-5,TRBV2,.,TRBD1,TGTGCCAGCAGAGACAGGGACACCTACCAAGAGACCCAGTACTTC,CASRDRDTYQETQYF
TRBJ2-3,TRBV20-1,.,.,TGCAGTGCTTTTACTGTAGATACGCAGTATTTT,CSAFTVDTQYF
TRBJ2-5,TRBV27,.,TRBD1,TGTGCCAGCAGTTTCGGTTCCGGGACAGGGAGAGAGACCCAGTACTTC,CASSFGSGTGRETQYF
TRBJ2-1,TRBV12-3/TRBV12-4,.,.,TGTGCCAGCAGTCCCCGGGACTTACAGTTCTTC,CASSPRDLQFF
TRBJ1-3,TRBV11-3,.,TRBD1,TGTGCCAGCAGCGTCAGACAGGGAACTGGAAACACCATATATTTT,CASSVRQGTGNTIYF
TRBJ1-5,TRBV6-6,.,.,TGTGCCAGCAGCCACACAGGACCCAATCAGCCCCAGCATTTT,CASSHTGPNQPQHF
TRBJ1-2,TRBV2,.,.,TGTGCCAGCAGTCTGACACTTAACTATGGCTACACCTTC,CASSLTLNYGYTF
TRBJ1-2,TRBV18,.,.,TGTGCCAGCTCACCACTGTATGGGGCGTATGGCTACACCTTC,CASSPLYGAYGYTF
TRBJ2-1,TRBV18,.,TRBD1,TGTGCCAGCTCACTATGGGACAGGGGGAAATCTAATGAGCAGTTCTTC,CASSLWDRGKSNEQFF
TRBJ2-2,TRBV5-4,.,.,TGTGCCAGCAGCTTGGCGGCGGAGAACACCGGGGAGCTGTTTTTT,CASSLAAENTGELFF
TRBJ1-1,TRBV2,.,.,TGTGCCAGCAGTGTAGAAGGCAACACTGAAGCTTTCTTT,CASSVEGNTEAFF
TRBJ1-2,TRBV28,.,.,TGTGCCAGCAGGTCTACTTGGGCTAGCTACACCTTC,CASRSTWASYTF
TRBJ2-1,TRBV7-3,.,.,TGTGCCAGCAGCTTAACAGGGGGAGGAAACAATGAGCAGTTCTTC,CASSLTGGGNNEQFF
TRBJ2-1,TRBV4-1,.,.,TGCGCCAGCAGCCCCGAATCTACTTCCGCCGAGCAGTTCTTC,CASSPESTSAEQFF
TRBJ1-5,TRBV15,.,TRBD1,TGTGCCACCGACAGGGGGCAGAGCAATCAGCCCCAGCATTTT,CATDRGQSNQPQHF
TRBJ1-5,TRBV7-9,many,.,TGTGCCAGCAGCCTCCCTCCGGATCAGCCCCAGCATTTT,CASSLPPDQPQHF
TRBJ2-1,TRBV28,.,.,TGTGCCAGCAGCCTTCCTGGGGGGGGCTTGTACAATGAGCAGTTCTTC,CASSLPGGGLYNEQFF
TRBJ2-1,TRBV11-2,.,TRBD2,TGTGCCAGCAGCTTAGAACCACCCGGGGCGGGGGGATACAATGAGCAGTTCTTC,CASSLEPPGAGGYNEQFF
TRBJ2-1,TRBV9,.,TRBD1,TGTGCCAGCAGCGTAGAAGGAAGGACAGGGGGCAATGAGCAGTTCTTC,CASSVEGRTGGNEQFF
TRBJ2-5,TRBV7-3,.,.,TGTGCCAGCAGCTTATTTGGGCTTCAGGAAGAGACCCAGTACTTC,CASSLFGLQEETQYF
TRBJ2-2,TRBV9,.,.,TGTGCCAGCAGCGTAGTGGAGCCCGGGGAGCTGTTTTTT,CASSVVEPGELFF
TRBJ2-7,TRBV29-1,few,TRBD1,TGCAGCGTTGTACAGGGGGCCAGATGGTACGAGCAGTACTTC,CSVVQGARWYEQYF
TRBJ2-3,TRBV7-3,.,TRBD2,TGTGCCAGCAGCCCGACCGGTAGCGGGGGTATCACAGATACGCAGTATTTT,CASSPTGSGGITDTQYF
TRBJ2-4,TRBV7-2,.,.,TGTGCCAGCAGCCCTGAATTAGCCAAAAACATTCAGTACTTC,CASSPELAKNIQYF
TRBJ2-3,TRBV6-1,.,.,TGTGCCAGCAGTGGGGCAACAGGGTACACAGATACGCAGTATTTT,CASSGATGYTDTQYF
TRBJ1-1,TRBV12-5,.,.,TGTGCTAGTGGTTTGGCACCTATCTCTGAAGCTTTCTTT,CASGLAPISEAFF
TRBJ2-2,TRBV6-2/TRBV6-3,.,.,TGTGCCAGCAGTAGACGACCCAACCCCTACACCGGGGAGCTGTTTTTT,CASSRRPNPYTGELFF
TRBJ2-1,TRBV6-5,.,.,TGTGCCAGTAGGAGCGGGTCTTACAATGAGCAGTTCTTC,CASRSGSYNEQFF
TRBJ2-5,TRBV24-1,.,TRBD2,TGTGCCACCAGTGATTCCGGGACTAGCCAAGAGACCCAGTACTTC,CATSDSGTSQETQYF
TRBJ2-7,TRBV2,.,.,TGTGCCAGCAGCGAATCCCAGACCTACGAGCAGTACTTC,CASSESQTYEQYF
TRBJ2-3,TRBV29-1,few,.,TGCAGTGGGACTGGACTCTCCACAGATACGCAGTATTTT,CSGTGLSTDTQYF